The 30 T cell receptor beta chains below were found in one sample sequenced in a study of early T cells in non-severe SARS-CoV-2 infection. TCRdb itself ran the 5' RACE reads through MiXCR, one entry per CDR3 protein. The table records over 9,000 distinct CDR3 sequences, about 4.9% of them present only once. Sample: whole blood. The receptors come from an adult who was a healthcare worker with PCR-confirmed SARS-CoV-2 infection or an uninfected control (not recorded which).

This clonotype is medium-sized within its sample. The chain combines TRBV6-2 or TRBV6-3 with TRBJ2-2, with TRBD1 matching over 7 bases. With 8 bases clipped from V and 1 base from J, the junction kept 4 bases outside the gene matches. The CDR3 is 14 amino acids. Germline V gives CDR1 MNHEY, CDR2 SVGEGT. The chain's CDR3 is CASLQGLNTGELFF. DNA of the CDR3: TGTGCCAGCCTACAGGGGCTGAACACCGGGGAGCTGTTTTTT.

Ten or more counts support this clonotype. The chain couples TRBV6-5 to TRBJ1-1; D remains unclear. The CDR3 spans 13 residues. Trimming took 5 bases from V and 4 from J, leaving 11 bases between them. Germline V gives CDR1 MNHEY, CDR2 SVGAGI. The CDR3 protein is CASSPNRATEAFF. The CDR3 region has the DNA TGTGCCAGCAGTCCAAATCGGGCCACTGAAGCTTTCTTT.

In its sample, this clonotype was seen many times. The rearrangement links TRBV12-3 or TRBV12-4 to TRBJ2-7, with D perhaps TRBD1 (6 bases). The CDR3 is made up of 16 amino acids. Trimming removed 1 base from V and 1 base from J, with 14 bases in between. This CDR3 reads CASSLGGQEQSYEQYF. CDR3 bases: TGTGCCAGCAGTTTAGGGGGACAAGAGCAATCCTACGAGCAGTACTTC.

In its sample, this clonotype is medium-sized. The rearrangement links TRBV12-3 or TRBV12-4 to TRBJ2-3; weak D call: TRBD1 (6 bases). V gave up 5 bases and J gave up 2 bases, with 11 bases separating them. The CDR3 consists of 14 residues. This CDR3 reads CASSRSGATDTQYF. The CDR3 bases are TGTGCCAGCAGTCGGTCAGGGGCCACAGATACGCAGTATTTT.

This clonotype has at least ten counts. The chain combines TRBV11-3 with TRBJ2-2; 7 bases align to TRBD1. Germline CDR1 and CDR2: SGHNT and YENEEA. J was trimmed by 4 bases and V by 5 bases; bases with no gene match: 7. This CDR3 contains 15 residues. Here the CDR3 DNA reads TGTGCCAGCAGCCCCAACAGGGGCGTCACCGGGGAGCTGTTTTTT. Protein: CASSPNRGVTGELFF. Based on the CDR3 plus reference TRBV11-3 and TRBJ2-2, the full variable domain is EAGVVQSPRYKIIEKKQPVAFWCNPISGHNTLYWYLQNLGQGPELLIRYENEEAVDDSQLPKDRFSAERLKGVDSTLKIQPAELGDSAVYLCASSPNRGVTGELFFGEGSRLTVL.

This clonotype is medium-sized. The chain links TRBV5-1 to TRBJ1-1, with 8 bases identical to TRBD1. CDR1 SGHRS and CDR2 YFSETQ come from the germline V gene. This CDR3 is built from 14 residues. The trim removed 4 bases at V and 1 base at J, leaving 3 bases unmatched. The CDR3 is CASSRQGPNTEAFF. Here the CDR3 DNA reads TGCGCCAGCAGCCGACAGGGGCCGAACACTGAAGCTTTCTTT.

This clonotype was detected many times. V gene TRBV20-1 combines with J gene TRBJ1-5; D call uncertain. CDR1 DFQATT and CDR2 SNEGSKA come from the germline V gene (reference sequence). The CDR3 is made up of 15 amino acids. V shed 6 bases and J shed 2 bases, with 17 bases lying between them. The CDR3 bases are TGCAGTGCCGCCGGAACGACCGGAGGCAATCAGCCCCAGCATTTT. Residues: CSAAGTTGGNQPQHF.

This clonotype is termed medium-sized. The genes are TRBV6-5 and TRBJ1-2, with 7 bases matching TRBD1. CDR3 length: 14 amino acids. Looked up from germline, CDR1 is MNHEY and CDR2 is SVGAGI. J was trimmed by 4 bases and V by 6 bases; bases with no gene match: 8. The CDR3 coding sequence is TGTGCCAGCAGCTCCGGGACAGCCCTCTATGGCTACACCTTC. This sequence encodes CASSSGTALYGYTF.

This clonotype was observed at least ten times. The chain carries TRBV19 and TRBJ1-5; D gene unclear. This CDR3 is 15 amino acids long. From germline, CDR1 is LNHDA and CDR2 SQIVND (reference sequence). The V and J ends lost 1 base and 0 bases respectively, with 7 bases between them. This chain's CDR3 is CASSIAADSNQPQHF. CDR3 in DNA: TGTGCCAGTAGTATAGCGGCAGATAGCAATCAGCCCCAGCATTTT.

This clonotype was observed many times. V and J are TRBV3-2 and TRBJ2-1. TRBV3-2 is flagged as a pseudogene. This CDR3 is built from 14 residues. CDR3 region: CASSQDLGSNEQFF. The CDR3 DNA reads TGTGCCAGCAGCCAAGATCTTGGGAGTAATGAGCAGTTCTTC.

Many counts were recorded for this clonotype. The chain combines TRBV2 with TRBJ2-1; unclear D gene. CDR1 is SNHLY and CDR2 is FYNNEI in the germline V gene. This CDR3 spans 16 amino acids. V lost 8 bases and J 2 bases, leaving 19 bases between the germline ends. The CDR3 bases are TGTGCCAGCCTTAAGACGAGATCTACTCCCTACAATGAGCAGTTCTTC. This gives the protein CASLKTRSTPYNEQFF.

This clonotype turned up a few times. The gene calls are TRBV7-9 and TRBJ1-1, with D possibly being TRBD1 (5 bases). The ends were cut back, 3 bases at V and 10 bases at J, with 15 bases in the middle. Germline CDR1 reads SEHNR; CDR2 reads FQNEAQ (reference sequence). The CDR3 covers 13 residues. The CDR3 sequence is CASSFGGGSAAFF. CDR3 bases: TGTGCCAGCAGCTTCGGGGGAGGGAGCGCAGCTTTCTTT.

This clonotype came up many times. V and J are TRBV30 and TRBJ1-2; D remains ambiguous. The CDR3 runs to 12 residues. Trimming left V 2 bases short and J 3 bases short, with 7 bases between. In germline, CDR1 is GTSNPN, CDR2 SVGIG (reference sequence). The CDR3 region has the DNA TGTGCCTGGAGTAGAATAGACTATGGCTACACCTTC. This codes for CAWSRIDYGYTF.

This clonotype was seen repeatedly, ten times or more. This rearrangement joins TRBV20-1 to TRBJ2-2; 11 nucleotides align to TRBD2. This CDR3 has 19 residues. CDR1 is DFQATT and CDR2 is SNEGSKA in the germline V gene (reference sequence). The V and J ends lost 1 base and 1 base, in that order; junction bases with no gene match: 11. The CDR3 DNA is TGCAGTGCTAGAGCCCCGTCGGTAGCGGGGGGGTTGAACACCGGGGAGCTGTTTTTT. It specifies CSARAPSVAGGLNTGELFF.

This clonotype was detected ten times or more. The V and J genes are TRBV6-1 and TRBJ1-2, with no clear D. Looked up from germline, CDR1 is MNHNS and CDR2 is SASEGT. The CDR3 is 12 residues long. Trimming took off 7 bases at V and 0 bases at J, with 6 bases between the two ends. Here the CDR3 DNA reads TGTGCCAGCACTCCAACTAACTATGGCTACACCTTC. It codes for CASTPTNYGYTF.

This clonotype was picked up many times. This chain links TRBV30 with TRBJ2-1; 13 bases align to TRBD2. In germline, CDR1 is GTSNPN, CDR2 SVGIG (reference sequence). The CDR3 length is 15 residues. The J segment lost 2 bases and the V segment lost 6 bases, leaving 4 bases of the junction unmatched. The CDR3 spells CACQGTSGTYNEQFF. CDR3 nucleotides: TGTGCCTGTCAGGGGACTAGCGGGACCTACAATGAGCAGTTCTTC.

The gene calls are TRBV20-1 and TRBJ1-2; 8 nucleotides agree with TRBD1. This CDR3 is 13 amino acids long. Per the germline V gene, CDR1 is DFQATT and CDR2 is SNEGSKA (reference sequence). The V gene end was trimmed by 0 bases and the J gene end by 6 bases; junction bases not matched to a gene: 3. The CDR3 nucleotides read TGCAGTGCTAGAGAACGGACAGGGCATGGCTACACCTTC. It translates to CSARERTGHGYTF.

The chain employs TRBV5-1 and TRBJ1-1; a possible D gene is TRBD1 (6 bases). V dropped 4 bases and J dropped 0 bases, with 10 bases sitting between them. CDR1 and CDR2 from the germline V gene are SGHRS and YFSETQ. CDR3 length: 14 residues. CDR3 amino acids: CASSTTGLNTEAFF. The CDR3 nucleotides read TGCGCCAGCAGCACTACAGGGTTGAACACTGAAGCTTTCTTT.

This clonotype was detected ten times or more. The chain is built from TRBV2 and TRBJ2-5; D might be TRBD1 (6 bases). The ends were cut back, 8 bases at V and 9 bases at J, with 19 bases in the middle. The germline V gene encodes CDR1 SNHLY and CDR2 FYNNEI. This CDR3 region has 13 residues. This CDR3 is CASGGDRYRAQYF. The CDR3 DNA reads as TGTGCCAGCGGAGGAGACAGGTATCGGGCCCAGTACTTC.

This clonotype is judged medium-sized. This sequence joins TRBV7-6 and TRBJ2-2, with 12 bases identical to TRBD2. J lost 6 bases, V lost 4 bases, and 12 bases had no gene match. The length of the CDR3 is 18 residues. Germline values: CDR1 SGHVS, CDR2 FNYEAQ. Written as DNA, the CDR3 is TGTGCCAGCAGCTCCACGGCGGGCCTAGCGGGGGGGCCCGGGGAGCTGTTTTTT. As protein: CASSSTAGLAGGPGELFF.

This clonotype was counted ten times or more. The chain recombines TRBV12-3 or TRBV12-4 with TRBJ2-3; the match to TRBD1 covers 8 bases. CDR3 size: 17 residues. The ends lost 4 bases at V and 10 bases at J; junction bases unmatched: 19. The CDR3: CASSSNFQQGESLAQYF. CDR3 DNA: TGTGCCAGCAGTTCTAATTTTCAACAGGGGGAGTCTTTGGCGCAGTATTTT.

Judged by abundance, this clonotype is medium-sized (0.01 to 0.1%). The V gene is TRBV7-8, the J gene TRBJ1-1; D not resolved. The CDR3 sequence is 14 residues long. CDR1 SGHVS and CDR2 FQNEAQ come from the germline V gene. With 0 bases removed from V and 1 base from J, the gap between germline ends came to 6 bases. DNA for the CDR3: TGTGCCAGCAGCTTAGCGATGGGGAACACTGAAGCTTTCTTT. Its protein is CASSLAMGNTEAFF.

This clonotype was detected many times. The rearrangement uses TRBV3-1 and TRBJ2-2; D possibly corresponds to TRBD1 (5 bases). This CDR3 is 17 amino acids long. Between the trimmed V and J ends, which lost 0 bases and 4 bases, there was a span of 15 bases. CDR1 is LGHDT and CDR2 is YNNKEL in the germline V gene (reference sequence). This CDR3 is CASSQDLRALTTGELFF. CDR3 DNA sequence: TGTGCCAGCAGCCAAGATCTCAGGGCCCTAACCACCGGGGAGCTGTTTTTT.

The J gene is TRBJ1-2, the V gene TRBV2, with a possible D match to TRBD1 (5 bases). Germline CDR1 SNHLY, CDR2 FYNNEI. With 7 bases removed from V and 6 bases from J, the gap between germline ends came to 15 bases. CDR3 length: 13 residues. The CDR3 protein is CASNLDNLHGYTF. The CDR3 coding sequence is TGTGCCAGCAACCTGGACAACCTCCATGGCTACACCTTC.

This clonotype is deemed medium-sized. The chain couples TRBV7-2 to TRBJ1-2; D possibly corresponds to TRBD1 (6 bases). The CDR3 has 14 residues. V lost 5 bases and J 6 bases, leaving 16 bases between the germline ends. The germline gives CDR1 SGHTA, CDR2 FQGNSA. CDR3 in DNA: TGTGCCAGCAGCCTAGGGACAACCAGGCATGGCTACACCTTC. The encoded protein is CASSLGTTRHGYTF.

This clonotype is medium-sized in the sample. This chain joins TRBV20-1 and TRBJ1-1; D is uncertain. CDR1 and CDR2 from the germline V gene are DFQATT and SNEGSKA (reference sequence). Trimming left V 0 bases short and J 7 bases short, with 6 bases between. This CDR3 region has 11 residues. CDR3 DNA: TGCAGTGCTAGAGATTGGGTTGAAGCTTTCTTT. Its translation: CSARDWVEAFF.

This clonotype was detected many times. The J gene is TRBJ2-3, the V gene TRBV20-1, with D perhaps TRBD1 (5 bases). Germline lookup yields CDR1 DFQATT and CDR2 SNEGSKA (reference sequence). The CDR3 runs 15 residues. Trimming shortened V by 2 bases and J by 1 base, and 13 bases separated the two germline ends. Here the CDR3 reads CSARRNLRGTDTQYF. The DNA for the CDR3 is TGCAGTGCTAGACGTAACCTCAGGGGCACAGATACGCAGTATTTT.

This sequence joins TRBV6-5 and TRBJ1-1, with a possible D match to TRBD1 (5 bases). Germline V CDR1 and CDR2: MNHEY, SVGAGI. There are 14 residues in the CDR3. The germline V and J ends were trimmed by 0 bases and 4 bases, with 9 bases remaining between them. The CDR3 spells CASSYSTGGTEAFF. As DNA, the CDR3 is TGTGCCAGCAGTTACTCGACGGGGGGCACTGAAGCTTTCTTT.

The V gene is TRBV29-1, the J gene TRBJ2-2; maybe TRBD1 (5 bases). The CDR3 is made up of 15 amino acids. V was cut by 6 bases and J by 4 bases, with 18 bases left in between. CDR1 is SQVTM, CDR2 ANQGSEA, per germline. CDR3 DNA: TGCAGCGTACGAAGTACAGGCCGGGTCACCGGGGAGCTGTTTTTT. It yields the protein CSVRSTGRVTGELFF.

This clonotype was seen more than once but under ten times. This rearrangement joins TRBV11-3 to TRBJ2-1, with D perhaps given as TRBD1 or TRBD2 (5 bases each). This CDR3 is 13 amino acids long. V was trimmed by 7 bases and J by 4 bases, leaving 11 bases between them. CDR1 is SGHNT and CDR2 is YENEEA in the germline V gene. The CDR3 here is CASTTRGYNEQFF. The CDR3 coding sequence is TGTGCCAGCACAACTAGGGGTTACAATGAGCAGTTCTTC.